Listed here are 5 T cell receptor beta chains from one sample, sequenced in a study of T-cell reconstitution after alpha-beta-depleted transplantation in children. Preparation of the TCRbeta library involved a method that used unique molecular identifiers. MiXCR was run by TCRdb on the PCR reads, yielding one entry per CDR3 protein. The sample contains roughly 590,000 distinct CDR3 sequences, approximately 17% of which appear only once. This specimen consisted of PBMCs from the stem cell graft donor, obtained from the stem cell graft. The receptors originated from a human donor who donated a stem cell graft to a child with acute myeloid leukemia.

The genes are TRBV20-1 and TRBJ2-7; TRBD2 aligns across 9 bases. Germline-derived CDR1 and CDR2 are DFQATT and SNEGSKA (reference sequence). J lost 8 bases, V lost 4 bases, and 12 bases had no gene match. The CDR3 covers 14 residues. The CDR3: CSATSGAPYKKQYV. In DNA, the CDR3 is TGCAGTGCTACTAGCGGGGCCCCTTACAAAAAGCAGTACGTC.

This clonotype was observed many times. The V and J genes are TRBV20-1 and TRBJ1-1; D uncertain. Looked up from germline, CDR1 is DFQATT and CDR2 is SNEGSKA (reference sequence). The ends were cut back, 6 bases at V and 0 bases at J, with 11 bases in the middle. The CDR3 consists of 13 residues. CDR3 residues: CSAGGRMNTEAFF. CDR3 DNA sequence: TGCAGTGCGGGCGGCAGAATGAACACTGAAGCTTTCTTT.

In its sample, this clonotype was seen many times. The chain has TRBV10-3 and TRBJ2-1; 7 positions agree with TRBD1. Germline CDR1 is ENHRY and CDR2 is SYGVKD. The CDR3 totals 15 residues. Trimming at V came to 6 bases and at J to 3 bases, leaving 8 bases not matched to a gene. CDR3 in amino acids: CAIRDDRVGYNEQFF. In DNA, the CDR3 is TGTGCCATCAGGGATGACAGGGTGGGCTACAATGAGCAGTTCTTC.

Ten or more counts support this clonotype. The V gene is TRBV7-2, the J gene TRBJ1-5, with D unclear. The germline CDR1 and CDR2 sequences are SGHTA and FQGNSA. CDR3 size: 14 residues. Trimming stripped 1 base from V and 6 bases from J, with 10 bases between. CDR3 sequence (DNA): TGTGCCAGCAGCTTAGGAGGTATGAGTCAGCCCCAGCATTTT. Translation gives CASSLGGMSQPQHF.

The V and J genes are TRBV12-3 or TRBV12-4 and TRBJ2-1, with 8 bases aligning to TRBD2. The CDR3 is 16 residues long. V lost 5 bases and J lost 2; bases outside the gene matches: 8. The CDR3 reads CASSTGLVFAYNEQFF. DNA for the CDR3: TGTGCCAGCAGTACGGGACTAGTATTTGCCTACAATGAGCAGTTCTTC.